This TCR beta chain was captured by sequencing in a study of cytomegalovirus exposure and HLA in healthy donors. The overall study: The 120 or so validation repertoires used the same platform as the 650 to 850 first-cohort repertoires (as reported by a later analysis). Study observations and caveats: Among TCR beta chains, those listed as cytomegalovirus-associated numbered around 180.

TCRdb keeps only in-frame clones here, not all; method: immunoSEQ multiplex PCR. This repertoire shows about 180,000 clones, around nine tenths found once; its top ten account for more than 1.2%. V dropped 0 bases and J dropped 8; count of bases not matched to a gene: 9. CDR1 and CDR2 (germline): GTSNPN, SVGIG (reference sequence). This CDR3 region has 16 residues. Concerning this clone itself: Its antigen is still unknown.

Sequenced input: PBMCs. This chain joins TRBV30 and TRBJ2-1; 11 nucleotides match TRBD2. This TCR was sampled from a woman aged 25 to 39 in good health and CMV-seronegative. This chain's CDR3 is CAWSVELAGVGDEQFF. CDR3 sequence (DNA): TGTGCCTGGAGTGTGGAACTAGCGGGGGTGGGGGATGAGCAGTTCTTC.